A single sample is the source of the 2 T cell receptor beta chains below, sequenced in a study of blood T cell repertoires in COVID-19. Profiled with immunoSEQ multiplex PCR; TCRdb holds only in-frame clones, not every one. Among approximately 240,000 clones listed, 80% to 90% were seen once. Material for sequencing was PBMCs or T cells enriched from blood (not recorded which). The receptors shown here come from a woman aged 18-29 years in a cohort exposed to, infected with or recovered from COVID-19 (not recorded which).

J is TRBJ1-1 and V is TRBV15, with 8 bases lining up with TRBD1. Germline lookup yields CDR1 LNHNV and CDR2 YYDKDF (reference sequence). Unmatched junction bases numbered 9, after V lost 3 bases and J lost 6 bases. This CDR3 region has 15 residues. CDR3 in amino acids: CATSRGSQGDPEAFF. CDR3 DNA sequence: TGTGCCACCAGCAGGGGGTCACAGGGGGATCCTGAAGCTTTCTTT.

The chain couples TRBV28 to TRBJ1-2, with 8 bases that match TRBD1. This CDR3 comprises 15 residues. Germline trimming cut 4 bases from V and 2 bases from J; bases unmatched to any gene: 6. Germline CDR1 reads MDHEN; CDR2 reads SYDVKM. CDR3 coding DNA: TGTGCCAGCAGTTCGACCGGGACAGGAAACTATGGCTACACCTTC. Translated: CASSSTGTGNYGYTF.